This paragraph reports one T cell receptor (beta chain). The antigen remains unidentified. The data originate from a study of OX40 agonist ivuxolimab in advanced cancers. Overall study context: Patients received intravenous ivuxolimab every 2 weeks at 0.01 to 10 mg/kg.

The assay was immunoSEQ multiplex PCR, and TCRdb's table has in-frame clones only and misses some. Of approximately 46,000 clones in the sample, around nine tenths were seen once. Findings and caveats of the study: Also showing low normalized T-cell clonal expansion were some of the nonresponders. Relative to CD4+ cells, CD8+ T cells on average had more expanded clones.

Germline assignment: CDR1 SGHAT and CDR2 FQNNGV. Trimming took off 1 base at V and 6 bases at J, with 16 bases between the two ends. The CDR3 runs to 16 residues. This chain joins TRBV11-2 and TRBJ2-1; D is possibly TRBD2 (6 bases). The sequence was obtained from an adult with an advanced solid tumor such as melanoma, head and neck, liver or kidney cancer. Sample: CD4+ or CD8+ T cells sorted from blood, taken in a trial of the OX40 agonist ivuxolimab. The CDR3: CASSLVWAGPGNEQFF. The DNA of the CDR3 is TGTGCCAGCAGCTTAGTTTGGGCGGGGCCAGGCAATGAGCAGTTCTTC. Full variable domain (outside the CDR3, taken from reference TRBV11-2 and TRBJ2-1): EAGVAQSPRYKIIEKRQSVAFWCNPISGHATLYWYQQILGQGPKLLIQFQNNGVVDDSQLPKDRFSAERLKGVDSTLKIQPAKLEDSAVYLCASSLVWAGPGNEQFFGPGTRLTVL.